Listed here are 25 T cell receptor beta chains from one sample, sequenced in a study of blood T cells in healthy people across ages. A second PCR, run for about 7 to 12 cycles, used a sample-barcoded 5' primer plus a J-beta primer mix. TCRdb recomputed calls from the 5' RACE reads with MiXCR, one row per CDR3 protein. The sample holds around 1.7 million distinct CDR3 sequences, over 25% seen once. Sequencing input: blood. Receptors were obtained from a woman younger than 45 in good health.

This chain uses TRBV5-5 with TRBJ2-2; no definite D call. The CDR3 consists of 14 residues. V shed 5 bases and J shed 2 bases, with 10 bases lying between them. Germline CDR1 SGHKS, CDR2 YYEKEE (reference sequence). CDR3 residues: CASSHMTNTGELFF. CDR3 nucleotide sequence: TGTGCCAGCAGTCATATGACCAACACCGGGGAGCTGTTTTTT.

V is TRBV7-2 and J is TRBJ2-1; 7 nucleotides agree with TRBD2. CDR3 length equals 14 residues. From germline, CDR1 is SGHTA and CDR2 FQGNSA. J gave up 10 bases and V 3 bases, and 9 bases lay outside the gene matches. CDR3 bases: TGTGCCAGCAGCTTTTTCGCGGGAGAAGGCGAGCAGTTCTTC. Translated: CASSFFAGEGEQFF.

The chain recombines TRBV20-1 with TRBJ2-7; 12 nucleotides line up with TRBD2. Unmatched junction bases numbered 13, after V lost 6 bases and J lost 7 bases. Germline CDR1 DFQATT, CDR2 SNEGSKA (reference sequence). This CDR3 has 15 amino acids. The CDR3: CSAKAFLAGGGEQYF. For the CDR3, the DNA is TGCAGTGCCAAGGCTTTCCTAGCGGGAGGGGGGGAGCAGTACTTC.

The J gene is TRBJ2-3, the V gene TRBV19; 7 positions match TRBD1. In germline, CDR1 is LNHDA, CDR2 SQIVND (reference sequence). After removal of 4 bases from V and 4 bases from J, the junction contained 2 bases not matched to a gene. The CDR3 covers 13 residues. CDR3 sequence reads: CASSNQGADTQYF. In nucleotides, the CDR3 is TGTGCCAGTAGTAACCAGGGGGCAGATACGCAGTATTTT.

The J gene is TRBJ1-1, the V gene TRBV29-1; unclear D gene. Germline CDR1 SQVTM, CDR2 ANQGSEA. This CDR3 has 14 residues. Deletions cut 3 bases from V and 1 base from J, with 12 bases between. CDR3 DNA sequence: TGCAGCGTTGACTATATTGGGCAGAACACTGAAGCTTTCTTT. This codes for CSVDYIGQNTEAFF.

To note about this clonotype: A single base separates this from a much larger clone, so it may be a read error. The V and J genes are TRBV29-1 and TRBJ2-1; 11 nucleotides match TRBD2. Judging by the DNA end, TRBJ2-7 fits better; the J call may be wrong. The length of the CDR3 is 17 residues. The germline V gene encodes CDR1 SQVTM and CDR2 ANQGSEA. CDR3 nucleotide sequence: TGCAGCGTGCCTACCGGGACTAGCGGCTTTTACTACAATGAGCAGTACTTC. Translated, it gives CSVPTGTSGFYYNEQYF.

V gene TRBV4-3 combines with J gene TRBJ2-7, with TRBD2 as a possible D gene (5 bases). Trimming stripped 3 bases from V and 5 bases from J, with 17 bases between. The CDR3 spans 15 residues. CDR1 is LGHNA, CDR2 YSLEER, per germline. CDR3 DNA: TGCGCCAGCAGCCAGGGTGACGGGGAAGTAGACGAGCAGTACTTC. It yields the protein CASSQGDGEVDEQYF.

This clonotype was observed a handful of times. The rearrangement uses TRBV11-2 and TRBJ2-7, with TRBD2 matching over 12 bases. Germline V gene sequence: CDR1 SGHAT, CDR2 FQNNGV. V was clipped by 7 bases and J by 1 base; unmatched bases: 5. CDR3 length equals 15 residues. CDR3 residues: CASNRLAGASYEQYF. For the CDR3, the DNA is TGTGCCAGCAACCGACTAGCGGGGGCTTCCTACGAGCAGTACTTC.

This clonotype came up a few times. The chain couples TRBV5-1 to TRBJ2-1; 10 nucleotides line up with TRBD2. This CDR3 region has 16 residues. The junction had 7 bases not matched to a gene; V was cut back by 4 bases and J by 3 bases. Germline CDR1 SGHRS, CDR2 YFSETQ. This CDR3 reads CASSPQERGGYNEQFF. The DNA for the CDR3 is TGCGCCAGCAGCCCCCAGGAGCGGGGGGGCTACAATGAGCAGTTCTTC.

This clonotype was picked up a small number of times. The J gene is TRBJ2-7, the V gene TRBV3-1, with 7 bases aligning to TRBD2. From germline, CDR1 is LGHDT and CDR2 YNNKEL (reference sequence). V lost 4 bases and J lost 3; bases outside the gene matches: 9. CDR3 size: 15 residues. DNA for the CDR3: TGTGCCAGCAGCCGCTCTACTAGCGCTCACTACGAGCAGTACTTC. The encoded protein is CASSRSTSAHYEQYF.

J is TRBJ1-5 and V is TRBV2; the D is unclear. This CDR3 region has 15 residues. Germline V gene data show CDR1 as SNHLY and CDR2 as FYNNEI. V lost 2 bases and J 3 bases, leaving 11 bases between the germline ends. CDR3 amino acids: CASSETRFNNQPQHF. DNA for the CDR3: TGTGCCAGCAGTGAAACCCGGTTTAACAATCAGCCCCAGCATTTT.

This clonotype was seen at least ten times. The genes are TRBV7-2 and TRBJ1-2; D unresolved. Trimming left V 4 bases short and J 7 bases short, with 16 bases between. Germline lookup yields CDR1 SGHTA and CDR2 FQGNSA. This CDR3 comprises 14 residues. CDR3 sequence: CASSSRVPYGGYTF. As DNA, the CDR3 is TGTGCCAGCAGCTCCCGGGTCCCCTATGGTGGCTACACCTTC.

This clonotype was seen a few times. The chain has TRBV29-1 and TRBJ1-6; maybe TRBD1 (6 bases). Trimming stripped 7 bases from V and 7 bases from J, with 14 bases between. The germline gives CDR1 SQVTM, CDR2 ANQGSEA. The CDR3 contains 13 residues. The CDR3 protein is CSAIQGLNSPLHF. The CDR3 DNA reads as TGCAGCGCCATACAGGGCCTGAATTCACCCCTCCACTTT.

The CDR3, as DNA: TGTGCCAGCAGTGACTCCGGGACTAGCGGGGGGGCCGTCGCTGAGCAGTTCTTC. Translating gives CASSDSGTSGGAVAEQFF. The chain is built from TRBV6-4 and TRBJ2-1, with 16 bases fitting TRBD2. Germline V gene data show CDR1 as MRHNA and CDR2 as SNTAGT. The CDR3 loop spans 18 amino acids. With 0 bases clipped from V and 9 bases from J, the junction kept 8 bases outside the gene matches.

This clonotype is a singleton in its sample. At one boundary the junction diverges from the germline segment, which might be a read error. The chain joins TRBV12-5 to TRBJ2-7; D gene unclear. Looked up from germline, CDR1 is LGHNT and CDR2 is FRNRAP. The CDR3 spans 16 residues. CDR3: CASCFGCSRTTYEQYF. For the CDR3, the DNA is TGTGCTAGTTGTTTTGGGTGTAGCAGGACCACCTACGAGCAGTACTTC.

In this sample, this clonotype turned up a few times. The V gene is TRBV20-1, the J gene TRBJ1-2; 7 bases line up with TRBD1. The CDR3 is 13 amino acids. Germline V CDR1 and CDR2: DFQATT, SNEGSKA (reference sequence). Trimming removed 5 bases from V and 8 bases from J; junction bases left unmatched: 11. CDR3 in amino acids: CSAQEATGRGYTF. As DNA, the CDR3 is TGCAGTGCTCAAGAGGCGACAGGGCGAGGCTACACCTTC.

The chain joins TRBV7-8 to TRBJ2-3; 7 bases are shared with TRBD2. Germline CDR1 reads SGHVS; CDR2 reads FQNEAQ. The J segment lost 3 bases and the V segment lost 5 bases, leaving 5 bases of the junction unmatched. The CDR3 runs to 14 residues. CDR3 sequence reads: CASSAGRATDTQYF. The CDR3 DNA reads TGTGCCAGCAGCGCGGGGAGGGCTACAGATACGCAGTATTTT.

This clonotype was observed a few times. The genes are TRBV6-1 and TRBJ2-1; the match to TRBD2 covers 10 bases. V shed 6 bases, J shed 7 bases, and the junction held 15 bases outside the gene matches. The CDR3 loop spans 17 amino acids. Germline CDR1 is MNHNS and CDR2 is SASEGT. The CDR3 is CASRGVGLAGVWNEQFF. CDR3 coding DNA: TGTGCCAGCAGGGGGGTAGGGCTAGCGGGAGTATGGAATGAGCAGTTCTTC.

This chain links TRBV12-3 or TRBV12-4 with TRBJ1-5; D unclear. This CDR3 spans 14 amino acids. Trimming pared 3 bases from V and 0 bases from J, leaving 6 bases between. CDR3: CASSFSVSNQPQHF. The CDR3 bases are TGTGCCAGCAGTTTCTCAGTTAGCAATCAGCCCCAGCATTTT.

As for this clonotype: Possible read error: a much larger clone is one base away. The genes are TRBV7-2 and TRBJ2-1, with D possibly TRBD2 on 5 matching bases. This CDR3 region has 14 residues. Trimming took off 5 bases at V and 5 bases at J, with 13 bases between the two ends. Germline V gives CDR1 SGHTA, CDR2 FQGNSA. The CDR3 sequence: CASSAFGDHNEQFF. The CDR3 nucleotides are TGTGCCAGCAGCGCATTCGGGGATCACAATGAGCAGTTCTTC.

In this sample, this clonotype turned up many times. J is TRBJ2-1 and V is TRBV20-1; TRBD2 matches at 11 bases. Trimming cost V 4 bases and J 12 bases; bases outside gene matches: 2. Germline V lookup: CDR1 DFQATT, CDR2 SNEGSKA (reference sequence). The CDR3 is 11 residues long. The DNA for the CDR3 is TGCAGTGCTAAAGGACTAGCGGGGCAGTTCTTC. It encodes CSAKGLAGQFF.

V and J are TRBV7-9 and TRBJ2-5, with D possibly TRBD2 on 5 matching bases. Germline CDR1 reads SEHNR; CDR2 reads FQNEAQ (reference sequence). The CDR3 is 13 amino acids. V was shortened by 5 bases and J by 5 bases, with 12 bases between the two germline ends. This CDR3 reads CASSNSEKETQYF. CDR3 sequence (DNA): TGTGCCAGCAGCAATAGCGAGAAGGAGACCCAGTACTTC.

This clonotype was counted between two and nine times. The V call is TRBV28, the J call TRBJ1-2; D remains unclear. The CDR3 is 13 amino acids. The germline CDR1 and CDR2 sequences are MDHEN and SYDVKM. Trimming pared 6 bases from V and 6 bases from J, leaving 14 bases between. CDR3 sequence (DNA): TGTGCCAGCAGGCCGACCAACGCGGATGGCTACACCTTC. Residues: CASRPTNADGYTF.

This chain links TRBV6-5 with TRBJ1-2; weak D call: TRBD1 (6 bases). CDR1 and CDR2 (germline): MNHEY, SVGAGI. The V end was cut by 5 bases, the J end by 6 bases, with 13 bases between. The CDR3 totals 13 residues. The DNA for the CDR3 is TGTGCCAGCAGTAACACAGGGATGGATGGCTACACCTTC. This gives the protein CASSNTGMDGYTF.

CDR3: CASSWDGSSYEQYF. The CDR3 nucleotides read TGTGCCAGCAGCTGGGACGGATCCTCCTACGAGCAGTACTTC. The V and J genes are TRBV7-2 and TRBJ2-7; the D call may be TRBD1 or TRBD2 (5 bases each). The CDR3 has 14 residues. Germline CDR1 and CDR2: SGHTA and FQGNSA. With 4 bases removed from V and 0 bases from J, the gap between germline ends came to 10 bases. Supplemented by reference TRBV7-2 and TRBJ2-7, the full variable domain reads GAGVSQSPSNKVTEKGKDVELRCDPISGHTALYWYRQSLGQGLEFLIYFQGNSAPDKSGLPSDRFSAERTGGSVSTLTIQRTQQEDSAVYLCASSWDGSSYEQYFGPGTRLTVT.